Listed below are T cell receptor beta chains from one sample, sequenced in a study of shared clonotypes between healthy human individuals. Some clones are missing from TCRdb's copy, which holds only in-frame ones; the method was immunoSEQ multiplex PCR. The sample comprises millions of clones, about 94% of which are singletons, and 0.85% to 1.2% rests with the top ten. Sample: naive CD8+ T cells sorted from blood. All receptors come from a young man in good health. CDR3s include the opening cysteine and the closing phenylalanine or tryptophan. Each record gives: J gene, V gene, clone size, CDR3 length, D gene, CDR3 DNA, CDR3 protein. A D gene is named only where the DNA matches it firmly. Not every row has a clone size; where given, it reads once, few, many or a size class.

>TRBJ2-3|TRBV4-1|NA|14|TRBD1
TGCGCCAGCAGCCAAGAACAGGGGGCAGATACGCAGTATTTT
CASSQEQGADTQYF
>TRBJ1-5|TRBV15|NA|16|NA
TGTGCCACCAGCAGAGATCTCGGGAATAGCAATCAGCCCCAGCATTTT
CATSRDLGNSNQPQHF
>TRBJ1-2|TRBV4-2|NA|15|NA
TGTGCCAGCAGCCAAGACCCGGAGGGAGTATATGGCTACACCTTC
CASSQDPEGVYGYTF
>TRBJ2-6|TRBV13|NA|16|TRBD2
TGTGCCAGCTCTCCGGGGGGACCTGCTGGGGCCAACGTCCTGACTTTC
CASSPGGPAGANVLTF
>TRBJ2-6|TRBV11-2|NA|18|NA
TGTGCCAGCAGCTTGTATAGCGGCCCGCTCTCTGGGGCCAACGTCCTGACTTTC
CASSLYSGPLSGANVLTF
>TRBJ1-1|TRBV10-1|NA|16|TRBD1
TGCGCCAGCAGTGAGTCCCTGACAGGGTTGAACACTGAAGCTTTCTTT
CASSESLTGLNTEAFF
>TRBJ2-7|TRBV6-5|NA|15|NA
TGTGCCAGCAGTTTGGGGGATTTTAGGGCCTACGAGCAGTACTTC
CASSLGDFRAYEQYF
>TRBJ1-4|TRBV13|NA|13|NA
TGTGCCAGCAGCTCCACCGGAGAGGAAAAACTGTTTTTT
CASSSTGEEKLFF
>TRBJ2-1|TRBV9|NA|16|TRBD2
TGTGCCAGCAGCCCACGGACTAGCGGGGGGGACAATGAGCAGTTCTTC
CASSPRTSGGDNEQFF
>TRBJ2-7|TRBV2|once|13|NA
TGTGCCAGCACCTCTTTCTCGAGCTACGAGCAGTACTTC
CASTSFSSYEQYF
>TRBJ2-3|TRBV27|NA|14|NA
TGTGCCAGCAGTACCCAGGGGTTCACAGATACGCAGTATTTT
CASSTQGFTDTQYF
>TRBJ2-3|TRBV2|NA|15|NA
TGTGCCAGCAGAAAGGACACTACTAGCACAGATACGCAGTATTTT
CASRKDTTSTDTQYF
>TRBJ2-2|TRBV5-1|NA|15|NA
TGCGCCAGCAGCTTGAACAGGTGGAATGGCGGGGAGCTGTTTTTT
CASSLNRWNGGELFF
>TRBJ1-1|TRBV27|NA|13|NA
TGTGCCAGCGGCATAGGACGGCTCACTGAAGCTTTCTTT
CASGIGRLTEAFF
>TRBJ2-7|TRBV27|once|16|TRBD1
TGTGCCAGCAGTCCCTCTCCCGGGACAGGATCCTACGAGCAGTACTTC
CASSPSPGTGSYEQYF
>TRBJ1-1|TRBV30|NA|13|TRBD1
TGTGCCTGGAGTCCGACAGGGGCCACTGAAGCTTTCTTT
CAWSPTGATEAFF
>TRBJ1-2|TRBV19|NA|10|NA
TGTGCTTCCTTCTTGGCGGGCTACACCTTC
CASFLAGYTF
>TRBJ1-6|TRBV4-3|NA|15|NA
TGCGCCAGCAGCCAAGATGAGGGGTACAATTCACCCCTCCACTTT
CASSQDEGYNSPLHF
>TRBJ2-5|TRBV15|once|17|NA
TGTGCCACCAGCAGAGAAGGAAGAACAGGAGACCAAGAGACCCAGTACTTC
CATSREGRTGDQETQYF
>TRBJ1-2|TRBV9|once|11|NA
TGTGCCAGCAGCCCTCACTATGGCTACACCTTC
CASSPHYGYTF
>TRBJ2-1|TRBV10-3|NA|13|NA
TGTGCCATCAGTGCAGGGCCGGGGCTTGAGCAGTTCTTC
CAISAGPGLEQFF
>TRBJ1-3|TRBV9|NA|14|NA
TGTGCCAGCACTGGAGGCGGGGGTGGAAACACCATATATTTT
CASTGGGGGNTIYF
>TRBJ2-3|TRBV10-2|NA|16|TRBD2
TGCGCCAGCAGTGAGTCGCGGGGGGGCCTCACAGATACGCAGTATTTT
CASSESRGGLTDTQYF
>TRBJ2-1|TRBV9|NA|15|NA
TGTGTCAGCCGACCCGGAGGGATGCCCTACAATGAGCAGTTCTTC
CVSRPGGMPYNEQFF
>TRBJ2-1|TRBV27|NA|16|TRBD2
TGTGCCAGCAGTCCCTGGGGGAGCGGGGGCTACAATGAGCAGTTCTTC
CASSPWGSGGYNEQFF
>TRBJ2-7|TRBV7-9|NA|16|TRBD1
TGTGCCAGCAGCCCTCCGGGGCAGGGGGTATCCTACGAGCAGTACTTC
CASSPPGQGVSYEQYF
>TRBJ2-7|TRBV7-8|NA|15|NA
TGTGCCAGCAGCTCCGGGGATAGCGAACCCTACGAGCAGTACTTC
CASSSGDSEPYEQYF
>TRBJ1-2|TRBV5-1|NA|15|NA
TGCGCCAGCAGCTTCTCCGCAGGGCGAGAGAATGGCTACACCTTC
CASSFSAGRENGYTF
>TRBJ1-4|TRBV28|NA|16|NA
TGTGCCAGCAGTTTAACCTTGACAGGCCAAAATGAAAAACTGTTTTTT
CASSLTLTGQNEKLFF
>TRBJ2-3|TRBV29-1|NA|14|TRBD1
TGCAGCGTTGCGGAGACAGGGGCCACAGATACGCAGTATTTT
CSVAETGATDTQYF
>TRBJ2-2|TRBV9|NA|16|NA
TGTGCCAGCAGCCCATACCCTGTTTCTAACACCGGGGAGCTGTTTTTT
CASSPYPVSNTGELFF
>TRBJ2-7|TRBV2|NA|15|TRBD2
TGTGCCAGCAGTGTTGGGAGCGGGAGTCCCTACGAGCAGTACTTC
CASSVGSGSPYEQYF
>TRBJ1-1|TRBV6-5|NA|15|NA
TGTGCCAGTAGTCCCCGTTCCGGGGGCAACACTGAAGCTTTCTTT
CASSPRSGGNTEAFF
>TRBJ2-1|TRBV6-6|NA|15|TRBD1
TGTGCCAGCAGTAAGGACAGGGCCCTCAAAATTGAGCAGTTCTTC
CASSKDRALKIEQFF
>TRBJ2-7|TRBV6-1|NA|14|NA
TGTGCCAGCAGTGATCGCAGGTGGGCCTACGAGCAGTACTTC
CASSDRRWAYEQYF
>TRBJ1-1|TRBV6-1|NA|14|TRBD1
TGTGCCAGCAGTTTGACAGGGTCGTACACTGAAGCTTTCTTT
CASSLTGSYTEAFF
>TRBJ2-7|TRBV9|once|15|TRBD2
TGTGCCAGCAGCCTTAGCGGGGGTGGATCCTACGAGCAGTACTTC
CASSLSGGGSYEQYF